A selection of T cell receptor beta chains follows, all from one sample in a study of vaccination and CD4 T cells after COVID-19. Their cognate antigens are unknown. TCRdb re-called the PCR reads through MiXCR, storing one row per CDR3 protein. The sample carries 15,000 to 20,000 distinct CDR3 sequences, about 50% recorded once. Sequencing was performed on CD4+ T cells from blood, cultured in vitro, taken about 7 months after SARS-CoV-2 vaccination. All receptors come from a human donor who had recovered from COVID-19. Each CDR3 is given with its conserved first and last residue. The D gene is left open where the match is weak. A row's size may be missing; if present it is once, few, many or a size class.

clone_size	v_call	j_call	d_call	cdr3_nt	cdr3_aa
NA	TRBV19	TRBJ1-3	NA	TGTGCCAGTAGTGGATGGAGAAACACCATATATTTT	CASSGWRNTIYF
NA	TRBV15	TRBJ2-3	NA	TGTGCCACCAGCAGAGATTCAAGGGTCGAGCAGTATTTT	CATSRDSRVEQYF
NA	TRBV9	TRBJ2-3	NA	TGTGCCAGCAGCGTCCGGGGCCTCCGGGCAGATACGCAGTATTTT	CASSVRGLRADTQYF
NA	TRBV20-1	TRBJ1-2	TRBD1	TGCAGTGCTAGGCCCCCCGGACAGGCGGGGACCTCCTTC	CSARPPGQAGTSF
NA	TRBV12-3/TRBV12-4	TRBJ2-5	NA	TGTGCCAGCGGCAGGGATTCGGGGACCCAGTACTTC	CASGRDSGTQYF
NA	TRBV7-9	TRBJ2-5	NA	TGTGCCAGCAGCCCACCTGGAGCGACGACGGCGCGAGAGACCCAGTACTTC	CASSPPGATTARETQYF
NA	TRBV6-1	TRBJ2-1	NA	TGTGCCAGCATCTTATCCCCTGTACTCGGTGAGCAGTTCTTC	CASILSPVLGEQFF
few	TRBV7-9	TRBJ2-5	TRBD2	TGTGCCAGCAGCCCCGGGAGGTTCGGCGGGGAGACCCAGTACTTC	CASSPGRFGGETQYF
few	TRBV24-1	TRBJ1-6	NA	TGTGCCACCAGTGCTCCCTCCATGGGACACAGCTCCTATAATTCACCCCTCCACTTT	CATSAPSMGHSSYNSPLHF
NA	TRBV19	TRBJ1-1	NA	TGTGCCAGTAGTCAGTCCGAGGGAACTGAAGCTTTCTTT	CASSQSEGTEAFF
NA	TRBV5-4	TRBJ2-5	TRBD2	TGTGCCAGCAGCCCTAGCGGGAGTGTTAAAGAGACCCAGTACTTC	CASSPSGSVKETQYF
NA	TRBV6-2/TRBV6-3	TRBJ2-7	TRBD2	TGTGCCAGCAGATCGCCGAATAGCGGGAGTCCCTACGAGCAGTACTTC	CASRSPNSGSPYEQYF
NA	TRBV6-1	TRBJ2-3	NA	TGTGCCAGCAGTGAAGTTCGGCGCACAGATACGCAGTATTTT	CASSEVRRTDTQYF
NA	TRBV7-3	TRBJ1-6	TRBD1	TGTGCCAGCAGCCCCCAGGGGGCCGCTAATTCACCCCTCCACTTT	CASSPQGAANSPLHF